This passage covers 24 T cell receptor beta chains from one sample sequenced in a study of control samples from healthy donors and cancer patients (dated by TCRdb to about 2020). The library came from the immunoSEQ multiplex PCR assay. In TCRdb, the immuneACCESS table is reduced to in-frame sequences with V and J assigned. These tables do not hold every clone; where another copy was compared, an unresolved V gene accounts for under half, and the others remain unexplained. This sample comprises 57,000 or so clones, nearly 90% of them detected only once. Of the sample, roughly 5.7% is held by the ten largest clones. The source material was PBMCs. These receptor sequences come from a man in his sixties with colorectal cancer.

V is TRBV30 and J is TRBJ2-2, with D hard to call. Trimming cost V 2 bases and J 2 bases, with 12 bases left between them. CDR1 is GTSNPN and CDR2 is SVGIG in the germline V gene (reference sequence). The CDR3 runs to 15 residues. The CDR3 reads CAWSFTQPNTGELFF. Here the CDR3 DNA reads TGTGCCTGGAGTTTTACACAGCCAAACACCGGGGAGCTGTTTTTT.

The J gene is TRBJ1-2, the V gene TRBV4-1; 7 bases map to TRBD1. The CDR3 has 17 residues. Germline loops: CDR1 MGHRA, CDR2 YSYEKL. The ends lost 0 bases at V and 6 bases at J; junction bases unmatched: 13. CDR3 loop: CASSQDLRQGVRDGYTF. CDR3 bases: TGCGCCAGCAGCCAAGATCTTCGGCAGGGGGTTAGAGATGGCTACACCTTC.

V and J are TRBV7-2 and TRBJ2-5; no definite D call. V was cut by 1 base and J by 7 bases, with 7 bases left in between. The CDR3 has 12 residues. CDR1 and CDR2 from the germline V gene are SGHTA and FQGNSA. CDR3 nucleotides: TGTGCCAGCAGCTTAGAAACGGGGACCCAGTACTTC. Translation: CASSLETGTQYF.

The chain has TRBV3-1 (or the pseudogene TRBV3-2) and TRBJ2-5; TRBD2 aligns across 11 bases. The J segment lost 4 bases and the V segment lost 2 bases, leaving 6 bases of the junction unmatched. The germline gives CDR1 LGHDT, CDR2 YNNKEL (reference sequence). This CDR3 has 16 residues. CDR3 nucleotide sequence: TGTGCCAGCAGCCAATCGCTAGCGGGGGGTAGAGAGACCCAGTACTTC. Protein product: CASSQSLAGGRETQYF.

This clone was detected once. This chain connects TRBV27 to TRBJ2-3; tentatively, D is TRBD1 (6 bases). Trimming cost V 8 bases and J 6 bases, with 18 bases left between them. The CDR3 totals 14 residues. CDR1 is MNHEY and CDR2 is SMNVEV in the germline V gene (reference sequence). CDR3: CASHTAQGTDTQYF. The CDR3, as DNA: TGTGCCAGCCACACTGCACAGGGAACGGATACGCAGTATTTT.

The chain combines TRBV5-1 with TRBJ2-2; unclear D gene. This CDR3 spans 15 amino acids. Germline V lookup: CDR1 SGHRS, CDR2 YFSETQ. The V and J ends lost 2 bases and 5 bases respectively, with 13 bases between them. The CDR3 nucleotides are TGCGCCAGCAGCTTTGTGGCCTCGGATACCGGGGAGCTGTTTTTT. Its translation: CASSFVASDTGELFF.

This clone was recorded once. The chain recombines TRBV5-1 with TRBJ1-1, with 7 bases aligning to TRBD1. With 4 bases clipped from V and 0 bases from J, the junction kept 3 bases outside the gene matches. Per the germline V gene, CDR1 is SGHRS and CDR2 is YFSETQ. The CDR3 sequence is 14 residues long. The CDR3 loop is CASSTGTVNTEAFF. Here the CDR3 DNA reads TGCGCCAGCAGCACCGGGACAGTGAACACTGAAGCTTTCTTT.

J is TRBJ1-6 and V is TRBV27; the D is unclear. Per the germline V gene, CDR1 is MNHEY and CDR2 is SMNVEV (reference sequence). This CDR3 is 14 amino acids long. Deletions cut 2 bases from V and 9 bases from J, with 11 bases between. The CDR3 sequence is CASSLLRGFSPLHF. In nucleotides, the CDR3 is TGTGCCAGCAGTTTACTTCGGGGTTTTTCACCCCTCCACTTT.

The chain recombines TRBV6-5 with TRBJ2-7; the match to TRBD1 covers 7 bases. Germline V lookup: CDR1 MNHEY, CDR2 SVGAGI. The CDR3 runs to 14 residues. V shed 10 bases and J 1 base; nucleotides not matched to a gene: 10. CDR3 sequence reads: CATKGAVASYEQYF. Here the CDR3 DNA reads TGTGCCACAAAGGGGGCCGTGGCTTCCTACGAGCAGTACTTC.

The chain couples TRBV2 to TRBJ1-3, with a possible D match to TRBD1 (5 bases). The CDR3 covers 13 residues. Germline V CDR1 and CDR2: SNHLY, FYNNEI. Deletions cut 9 bases from V and 2 bases from J, with 11 bases between. CDR3 sequence reads: CARTRGPGNTIYF. The DNA of the CDR3 is TGTGCCAGGACGAGGGGTCCTGGAAACACCATATATTTT. Drawing the rest from reference TRBV2 and TRBJ1-3, the complete variable domain is EPEVTQTPSHQVTQMGQEVILRCVPISNHLYFYWYRQILGQKVEFLVSFYNNEISEKSEIFDDQFSVERPDGSNFTLKIRSTKLEDSAMYFCARTRGPGNTIYFGEGSWLTVV.

The chain combines TRBV6-2 or TRBV6-3 with TRBJ1-1; TRBD1 agrees at 7 bases. This CDR3 has 13 amino acids. CDR1 and CDR2 (germline): MNHEY, SVGEGT. V shed 6 bases and J 3 bases; nucleotides not matched to a gene: 4. The CDR3 bases are TGTGCCAGCAGCAAGACAGGGCACACTGAAGCTTTCTTT. It translates to CASSKTGHTEAFF.

This sequence joins TRBV18 and TRBJ2-1, with D perhaps matching TRBD1 (5 bases). Germline CDR1 and CDR2: KGHSH and LQKENI. This CDR3 contains 18 residues. The V end lost 2 bases, the J end lost 0 bases, and 17 bases lay between the germline ends. The CDR3 nucleotides are TGTGCCAGCTCACCAATAGGACACTCCCCGATCTCCTACAATGAGCAGTTCTTC. Translating gives CASSPIGHSPISYNEQFF. Filled out from reference TRBV18 and TRBJ2-1, the complete variable domain reads NAGVMQNPRHLVRRRGQEARLRCSPMKGHSHVYWYRQLPEEGLKFMVYLQKENIIDESGMPKERFSAEFPKEGPSILRIQQVVRGDSAAYFCASSPIGHSPISYNEQFFGPGTRLTVL.

This chain uses TRBV5-1 with TRBJ2-3; D gene ambiguous. There are 13 residues in the CDR3. The germline V gene encodes CDR1 SGHRS and CDR2 YFSETQ. The V and J ends lost 6 bases and 2 bases respectively, with 10 bases between them. CDR3 nucleotide sequence: TGCGCCAGCAACTTACAGCCCACAGATACGCAGTATTTT. It yields the protein CASNLQPTDTQYF.

The chain uses TRBV7-9 and TRBJ2-5, with 8 bases fitting TRBD2. The CDR3 sequence is 16 residues long. Germline-derived CDR1 and CDR2 are SEHNR and FQNEAQ (reference sequence). J was trimmed by 4 bases and V by 4 bases; bases with no gene match: 11. CDR3 coding DNA: TGTGCCAGCAGCTCCCCTCCGCGGGGGGCCCCAGAGACCCAGTACTTC. This encodes CASSSPPRGAPETQYF.

The V call is TRBV4-1, the J call TRBJ1-1; the D is unclear. V was clipped by 4 bases and J by 11 bases, with 20 bases between them. The CDR3 has 14 amino acids. The germline gives CDR1 MGHRA, CDR2 YSYEKL. The CDR3 loop reads CASSRPQQTLGAFF. For the CDR3, the DNA is TGCGCCAGCAGCCGCCCTCAGCAGACGCTGGGCGCTTTCTTT.

V and J are TRBV11-2 and TRBJ2-7; 8 bases are shared with TRBD1. V trimming: 1 base; J trimming: 0 bases; junction bases outside the gene matches: 2. CDR1 and CDR2 from the germline V gene are SGHAT and FQNNGV. This CDR3 region has 15 residues. The CDR3 DNA reads TGTGCCAGCAGCTTAGGCGGACAGGGCTCCTACGAGCAGTACTTC. Translating gives CASSLGGQGSYEQYF.

The V gene is TRBV2, the J gene TRBJ1-4; tentative D call: TRBD1 (5 bases). This CDR3 has 14 amino acids. The germline V gene encodes CDR1 SNHLY and CDR2 FYNNEI. The CDR3 nucleotides are TGTGCTGGCGGGGGGGACCCGGCCCAGGAAAAACTGTTTTTT. This encodes CAGGGDPAQEKLFF.

The V gene is TRBV6-5, the J gene TRBJ1-5; TRBD1 matches at 8 bases. The CDR3 sequence is 14 residues long. Losses at the gene ends were 4 bases for V and 2 bases for J; bases not matched to a gene: 1. Germline loops: CDR1 MNHEY, CDR2 SVGAGI. The CDR3 reads CASSWGQGNQPQHF. Here the CDR3 DNA reads TGTGCCAGCAGTTGGGGACAGGGCAATCAGCCCCAGCATTTT.

The chain employs TRBV5-1 and TRBJ2-7; perhaps TRBD2 as D (5 bases). The CDR3 spans 13 residues. V was shortened by 0 bases and J by 7 bases, with 11 bases between the two germline ends. Germline CDR1 and CDR2: SGHRS and YFSETQ. The CDR3 sequence: CASSLEAGGEQYF. The CDR3, as DNA: TGCGCCAGCAGCTTGGAGGCAGGCGGGGAGCAGTACTTC.

This chain joins TRBV6-5 and TRBJ2-1; 9 bases agree with TRBD2. This CDR3 is built from 16 residues. V shed 1 base, J shed 6 bases, and the junction held 7 bases outside the gene matches. The germline V gene encodes CDR1 MNHEY and CDR2 SVGAGI. CDR3 residues: CASSYFVASGANEQFF. DNA of the CDR3: TGTGCCAGCAGTTACTTTGTGGCTAGCGGGGCCAATGAGCAGTTCTTC.

In its sample, this clone was seen a few times. V and J are TRBV2 and TRBJ1-5; D is possibly TRBD1 (6 bases). Germline lookup yields CDR1 SNHLY and CDR2 FYNNEI. The V end lost 8 bases, the J end lost 0 bases, and 11 bases lay between the germline ends. This CDR3 has 14 residues. In DNA, the CDR3 is TGTGCCAGCCGGGACACCTATAGCAATCAGCCCCAGCATTTT. Its protein is CASRDTYSNQPQHF. Variable domain in full (rest from reference TRBV2 and TRBJ1-5): EPEVTQTPSHQVTQMGQEVILRCVPISNHLYFYWYRQILGQKVEFLVSFYNNEISEKSEIFDDQFSVERPDGSNFTLKIRSTKLEDSAMYFCASRDTYSNQPQHFGDGTRLSIL.

This clone was found once. The chain links TRBV6-5 to TRBJ1-2, with 11 nucleotides matching TRBD1. The V segment lost 8 bases and the J segment 0 bases; nucleotides outside the gene matches: 5. The CDR3 spans 15 residues. Germline lookup yields CDR1 MNHEY and CDR2 SVGAGI. CDR3 region: CASAGTGGANYGYTF. The CDR3 DNA follows: TGTGCCAGCGCCGGGACAGGGGGAGCTAACTATGGCTACACCTTC.

The chain carries TRBV5-1 and TRBJ1-4, with D possibly matching TRBD1 (6 bases). Germline V gene sequence: CDR1 SGHRS, CDR2 YFSETQ. The length of the CDR3 is 15 residues. Trimming took off 4 bases at V and 3 bases at J, with 13 bases between the two ends. CDR3 DNA sequence: TGCGCCAGCAGCCGGCTCAGGGGCGCTAATGAAAAACTGTTTTTT. This codes for CASSRLRGANEKLFF.

This clone was detected only once. The chain carries TRBV28 and TRBJ1-3; no clear D gene. The V end was cut by 7 bases, the J end by 0 bases, with 13 bases between. The germline CDR1 and CDR2 sequences are MDHEN and SYDVKM. This CDR3 has 15 amino acids. The CDR3 loop is CASNGAETSGNTIYF. The DNA of the CDR3 is TGTGCCAGCAATGGAGCGGAGACCTCTGGAAACACCATATATTTT.